A selection of T cell receptor beta chains follows, all from one sample in a study of a mutant IDH1 vaccine in newly diagnosed glioma. Antigens of these TCRs are unknown. Clones were sequenced by immunoSEQ multiplex PCR, and TCRdb holds only the in-frame ones, with some missing. The sample lists fewer than 35,000 clones; around 90% were seen once. Sequences were derived from PBMCs, sampled from a glioma patient whose treatment included an IDH1 peptide vaccine. The receptor set was obtained from a man younger than 35 with glioma. CDR3s include the opening cysteine and the closing phenylalanine or tryptophan. Fields, in order: V gene, CDR3 length, J gene, CDR3 protein.

v_gene: TRBV19
len: 14
j_gene: TRBJ2-3
CDR3aa: CASSGQGGPDTQYF

v_gene: TRBV5-1
len: 14
j_gene: TRBJ2-5
CDR3aa: CASSLATTQETQYF

v_gene: TRBV9
len: 15
j_gene: TRBJ2-5
CDR3aa: CASSLQGGRGETQYF

v_gene: TRBV27
len: 14
j_gene: TRBJ1-2
CDR3aa: CASSYARDSYGYTF

v_gene: TRBV7-2
len: 13
j_gene: TRBJ2-1
CDR3aa: CASSQGGENEQFF

v_gene: TRBV9
len: 12
j_gene: TRBJ1-1
CDR3aa: CASSIGNTEAFF

v_gene: TRBV29-1
len: 13
j_gene: TRBJ2-7
CDR3aa: CSVSSGSSHEQYF

v_gene: TRBV4-2
len: 13
j_gene: TRBJ1-2
CDR3aa: CASSPTKNYGYTF

v_gene: TRBV4-3
len: 15
j_gene: TRBJ1-6
CDR3aa: CASSQVTTGGSPLHF

v_gene: TRBV30
len: 12
j_gene: TRBJ1-2
CDR3aa: CAWTLGRWSYTF

v_gene: TRBV19
len: 14
j_gene: TRBJ2-1
CDR3aa: CASSALDRDNEQFF